A single T cell receptor (beta chain) is shown here with its context. The data belong to a study of CD8 T cells in Susac syndrome. Random hexamers served to reverse transcribe roughly 0.45 to 1 ug RNA. One entry per CDR3 protein, called by TCRdb with MiXCR from the immunoSEQ multiplex PCR reads. The table has over 95,000 distinct CDR3 sequences, around 93% seen once. This CDR3 contains 14 residues. The authors carried out high-throughput sequencing of TCR beta. They applied it to CD8+ and CD4+ T cells obtained from blood. This chain links TRBV21-1 with TRBJ1-2; TRBD1, as called in the table, went unchecked against the DNA. TRBV21-1 is termed a pseudogene. Sample: CD8+ T cells from PBMCs. This TCR came from a human donor in good health. The CDR3 protein is CASSKAVQGYGYTF. Here the CDR3 DNA reads TGTGCCAGCAGCAAAGCGGTCCAGGGCTATGGCTACACCTTC.